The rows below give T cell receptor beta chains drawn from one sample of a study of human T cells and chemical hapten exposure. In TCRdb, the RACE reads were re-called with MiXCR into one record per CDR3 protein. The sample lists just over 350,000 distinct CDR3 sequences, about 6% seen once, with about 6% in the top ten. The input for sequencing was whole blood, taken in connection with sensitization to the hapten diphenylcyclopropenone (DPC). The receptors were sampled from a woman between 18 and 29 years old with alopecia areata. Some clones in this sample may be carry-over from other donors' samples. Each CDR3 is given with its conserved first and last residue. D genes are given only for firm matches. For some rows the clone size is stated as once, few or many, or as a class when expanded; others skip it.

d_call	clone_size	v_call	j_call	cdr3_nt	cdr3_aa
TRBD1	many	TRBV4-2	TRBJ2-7	TGTGCCAGCAGCCAGGGAGGACAGGGGTCCTACGAGCAGTACTTC	CASSQGGQGSYEQYF
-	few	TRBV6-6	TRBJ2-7	TGTGCCAGCAGTCTCGGGACTCAAAGCTCCTACGAGCAGTACTTC	CASSLGTQSSYEQYF
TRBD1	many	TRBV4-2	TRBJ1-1	TGTGCCAGCAGCCATGGCGGGACAGGGGTAACTGAAGCTTTCTTT	CASSHGGTGVTEAFF
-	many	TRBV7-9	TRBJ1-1	TGTGCCAGCAGCTTAATGGGGCCTGAAGCTTTCTTT	CASSLMGPEAFF
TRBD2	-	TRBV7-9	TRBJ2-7	TGTGCCAGCAGTTCTAGCGGGGGATACTACTACGAGCAGTACTTC	CASSSSGGYYYEQYF
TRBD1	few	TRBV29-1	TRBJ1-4	TGCAGCGTTTCGGACAGGGTGGTTAAGGAAAAACTGTTTTTT	CSVSDRVVKEKLFF
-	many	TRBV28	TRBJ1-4	TGTGCCACCCGCGTTCCAGGTTTTGAAAAACTGTTTTTT	CATRVPGFEKLFF
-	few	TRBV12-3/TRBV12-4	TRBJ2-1	TGTGCCGTGGGGGGCAACTACAATGAGCAGTTCTTC	CAVGGNYNEQFF
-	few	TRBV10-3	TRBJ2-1	TGTGCCATCAGTGAGGGCGGGGCTACCTACAATGAGCAGTTCTTC	CAISEGGATYNEQFF
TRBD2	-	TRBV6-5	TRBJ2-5	TGTGCCAGCAAAGCGGGACTAGCAGGAGAGACCCAGTACTTC	CASKAGLAGETQYF
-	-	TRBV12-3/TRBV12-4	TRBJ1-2	TGTGCCAGCAGTGCTCAAACCGGGACATACTTACTCTATGGCTACACCTTC	CASSAQTGTYLLYGYTF
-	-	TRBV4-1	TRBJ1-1	TGCGCCAGCAGCCAAGAGGAGGGGGGAGGCACTGAAGCTTTCTTT	CASSQEEGGGTEAFF
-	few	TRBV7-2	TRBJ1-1	TGTGCCAGCAGCGGACAGAGGGCCGGCGAAGCTTTCTTT	CASSGQRAGEAFF
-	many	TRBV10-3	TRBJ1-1	TGTGCCATCAAGGGGCAGGGGAACACTGAAGCTTTCTTT	CAIKGQGNTEAFF
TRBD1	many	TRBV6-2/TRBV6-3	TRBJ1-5	TGTGCCAGCAGTGGACAAGCGGGACAGGGGATTAATCAGCCCCAGCATTTT	CASSGQAGQGINQPQHF
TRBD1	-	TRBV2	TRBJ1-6	TGTGCCAGCAGTGAAGCATCAGGGGGTCGCTCACCCCTCCACTTT	CASSEASGGRSPLHF
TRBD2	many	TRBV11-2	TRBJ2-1	TGTGCCAGCAGCTACACTAGCGGGGGGGGCGAGCAGTTCTTC	CASSYTSGGGEQFF